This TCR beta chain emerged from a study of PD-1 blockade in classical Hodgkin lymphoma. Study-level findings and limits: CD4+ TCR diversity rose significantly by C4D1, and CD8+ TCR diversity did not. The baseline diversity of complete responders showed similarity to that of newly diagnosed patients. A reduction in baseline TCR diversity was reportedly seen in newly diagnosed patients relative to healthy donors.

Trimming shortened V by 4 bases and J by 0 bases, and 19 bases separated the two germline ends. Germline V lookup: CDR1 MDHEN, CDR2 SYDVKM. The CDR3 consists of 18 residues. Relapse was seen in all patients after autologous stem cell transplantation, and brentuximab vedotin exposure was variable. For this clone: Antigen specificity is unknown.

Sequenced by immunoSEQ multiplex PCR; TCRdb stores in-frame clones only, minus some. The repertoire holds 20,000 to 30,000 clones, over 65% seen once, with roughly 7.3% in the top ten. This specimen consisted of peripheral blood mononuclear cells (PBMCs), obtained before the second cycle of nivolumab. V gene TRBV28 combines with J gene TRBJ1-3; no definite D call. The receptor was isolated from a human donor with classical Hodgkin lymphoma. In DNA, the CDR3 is TGTGCCAGCAGTTCTCTTATAGCATCAGGCCTCTCTGGAAACACCATATATTTT. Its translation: CASSSLIASGLSGNTIYF.